This entry lists 7 T cell receptor beta chains sequenced from one sample in a study of blood T cell repertoires in COVID-19. The data were produced by immunoSEQ multiplex PCR, yet TCRdb's version contains in-frame clones alone and is incomplete. The data hold under 350,000 clones, with under 90% observed a single time. The specimen was peripheral blood. Receptors originate from a woman in her forties or fifties who had recovered from COVID-19.

V and J are TRBV7-6 and TRBJ1-2; D is uncertain. Germline lookup yields CDR1 SGHVS and CDR2 FNYEAQ. The V end was cut by 5 bases, the J end by 8 bases, with 21 bases between. The CDR3 is 15 residues long. CDR3 residues: CASSGAGGIPRGYTF. Written as DNA, the CDR3 is TGTGCCAGCAGCGGAGCGGGCGGCATACCTCGGGGCTACACCTTC.

The CDR3 is CASTWGGQAPAQYF. CDR3 nucleotide sequence: TGCGCCAGCACCTGGGGGGGACAGGCCCCTGCGCAGTATTTT. The chain combines TRBV5-1 with TRBJ2-3; the D gene is possibly TRBD1 (8 bases). The CDR3 totals 14 residues. V lost 6 bases and J lost 10, with 21 bases in between. In germline, CDR1 is SGHRS, CDR2 YFSETQ. Full variable domain (remainder filled in from reference TRBV5-1 and TRBJ2-3): KAGVTQTPRYLIKTRGQQVTLSCSPISGHRSVSWYQQTPGQGLQFLFEYFSETQRNKGNFPGRFSGRQFSNSRSEMNVSTLELGDSALYLCASTWGGQAPAQYFGPGTRLTVL.

The chain is built from TRBV11-1 and TRBJ2-1; D unclear. The CDR3 sequence is 14 residues long. V was pared by 4 bases and J by 5 bases, with 12 bases between. Germline assignment: CDR1 SGHAT and CDR2 FQDESV (reference sequence). CDR3: CASSSLRVNNEQFF. The DNA of the CDR3 is TGTGCCAGCAGCTCATTAAGAGTGAACAATGAGCAGTTCTTC.

The genes are TRBV10-3 and TRBJ2-1; D gene uncertain. Trimming took 1 base from V and 6 from J, leaving 22 bases between them. Germline CDR1 and CDR2: ENHRY and SYGVKD. This CDR3 has 18 amino acids. The DNA for the CDR3 is TGTGCCATCAGTGAGTATTTAACGACCAGGCCCTCGTCCAATGAGCAGTTCTTC. Translating it yields CAISEYLTTRPSSNEQFF.

This chain connects TRBV7-9 to TRBJ1-2, with 9 bases fitting TRBD1. The germline gives CDR1 SEHNR, CDR2 FQNEAQ (reference sequence). Trimming at V came to 6 bases and at J to 0 bases, leaving 5 bases not matched to a gene. This CDR3 spans 15 amino acids. The CDR3 sequence: CASSQRQGANYGYTF. The CDR3, as DNA: TGTGCCAGCAGTCAAAGACAGGGGGCTAACTATGGCTACACCTTC.

The chain employs TRBV19 and TRBJ2-7, with 9 bases aligning to TRBD1. The CDR3 consists of 12 residues. With V trimmed by 9 bases and J by 4 bases, 4 bases remained unmatched. Germline V CDR1 and CDR2: LNHDA, SQIVND (reference sequence). CDR3 region: CASGTGRYEQYF. CDR3 in DNA: TGTGCCAGCGGGACAGGGAGGTACGAGCAGTACTTC.

This chain joins TRBV2 and TRBJ1-6, with D hard to call. V lost 4 bases and J 12 bases, leaving 22 bases between the germline ends. Germline-derived CDR1 and CDR2 are SNHLY and FYNNEI. There are 16 residues in the CDR3. CDR3 loop: CASSGTGGPHGGPLHF. The CDR3 DNA reads TGTGCCAGCAGTGGAACGGGAGGACCTCACGGCGGACCCCTCCACTTT.